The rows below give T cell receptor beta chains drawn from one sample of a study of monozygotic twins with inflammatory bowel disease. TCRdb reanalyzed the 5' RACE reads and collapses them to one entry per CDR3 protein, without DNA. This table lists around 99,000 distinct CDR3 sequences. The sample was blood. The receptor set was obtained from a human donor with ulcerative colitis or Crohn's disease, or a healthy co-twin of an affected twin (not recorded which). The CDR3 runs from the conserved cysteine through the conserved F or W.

CDR3: CASSFMAFVNTEAFF; V: TRBV12-3/TRBV12-4; J: TRBJ1-1
CDR3: CASRSTSGTDTQYF; V: TRBV6-6; J: TRBJ2-3
CDR3: CASSRDSGEQYF; V: TRBV12-3/TRBV12-4; J: TRBJ2-7
CDR3: CASSQDGPPSTGELFF; V: TRBV3-1; J: TRBJ2-2
CDR3: CATSKDTVQETQYF; V: TRBV15; J: TRBJ2-5
CDR3: CASSQGDRRPETQYF; V: TRBV4-3; J: TRBJ2-5
CDR3: CASSQDYTDTQYF; V: TRBV18; J: TRBJ2-3
CDR3: CSARDSEVGEQFF; V: TRBV20-1; J: TRBJ2-1
CDR3: CASRLGRGYEQYF; V: TRBV2; J: TRBJ2-7
CDR3: CASSFRGNEQFF; V: TRBV28; J: TRBJ2-1
CDR3: CASSLWAGNTEAFF; V: TRBV27; J: TRBJ1-1
CDR3: CASSPPGRLNTEAFF; V: TRBV18; J: TRBJ1-1
CDR3: CASSLLATLTYEQYF; V: TRBV5-1; J: TRBJ2-7
CDR3: CASSPGTSGRARYNEQFF; V: TRBV12-3/TRBV12-4; J: TRBJ2-1
CDR3: CASSPGFGQGAYNEQFF; V: TRBV11-2; J: TRBJ2-1
CDR3: CASSFNPSAGSYEQYF; V: TRBV27; J: TRBJ2-7
CDR3: CASSPLGVRTGGKAGVSTDTQYF; V: TRBV25-1; J: TRBJ2-3
CDR3: CASSARGREQYF; V: TRBV7-2; J: TRBJ2-7
CDR3: CASSSTGGEETQYF; V: TRBV6-5; J: TRBJ2-5
CDR3: CATSREYQGLYNEQFF; V: TRBV15; J: TRBJ2-1
CDR3: CASSDGYRNEQFF; V: TRBV2; J: TRBJ2-1
CDR3: CASSLSSRGQRTYEQYF; V: TRBV27; J: TRBJ2-7
CDR3: CSATSYLAGEEETQYF; V: TRBV20-1; J: TRBJ2-5
CDR3: CSAPGPSVVGEQYF; V: TRBV20-1; J: TRBJ2-7
CDR3: CATSSRDRGDTQYF; V: TRBV24-1; J: TRBJ2-3
CDR3: CASSSPRTSGTYNEQFF; V: TRBV7-9; J: TRBJ2-1
CDR3: CASSESILAGGSYNEQFF; V: TRBV10-2; J: TRBJ2-1